The 17 T cell receptor beta chains below come from one sample, sequenced in a study of blood T cells in healthy people across ages. Primed by a sample-barcoded 5' primer and a J-beta primer mix, a second PCR proceeded for about 7 to 11 cycles. TCRdb fed the 5' RACE reads into MiXCR, producing one record per CDR3 protein. The sample shows about 400,000 distinct CDR3 sequences, about 55% of them seen only once. Sequencing used blood. All receptors derive from a man in his fifties or sixties in good health.

This clonotype was recorded once. The V call is TRBV6-4, the J call TRBJ2-1; maybe TRBD1 (5 bases). This CDR3 has 13 amino acids. Trimming took off 3 bases at V and 9 bases at J, with 12 bases between the two ends. The germline V gene has CDR1 MRHNA and CDR2 SNTAGT. This chain's CDR3 is CASSEKGVGEQFF. The CDR3 DNA is TGTGCCAGCAGTGAAAAAGGGGTGGGTGAGCAGTTCTTC.

Of note for this clonotype: Relative to the germline gene, one junction end is altered; a read error may explain this. This chain joins TRBV12-3 or TRBV12-4 and TRBJ1-5; the D gene is possibly TRBD1 (5 bases). This CDR3 has 14 amino acids. CDR3 sequence: CASSRDGVNHPQHF. CDR3 nucleotide sequence: TGTGCCAGCAGCCGGGACGGAGTAAATCACCCCCAGCATTTT.

This clonotype was picked up a small number of times. The V and J genes are TRBV20-1 and TRBJ2-3; the match to TRBD2 covers 10 bases. Germline trimming cut 6 bases from V and 4 bases from J; bases unmatched to any gene: 10. CDR1 and CDR2 (germline): DFQATT, SNEGSKA (reference sequence). This CDR3 has 15 amino acids. CDR3 nucleotides: TGCAGTGCCGACTCTAGCGGGAGTAGGCCAGATACGCAGTATTTT. Encoded protein: CSADSSGSRPDTQYF.

The chain links TRBV3-1 to TRBJ2-3, with 7 positions matching TRBD2. The germline V gene has CDR1 LGHDT and CDR2 YNNKEL (reference sequence). The V and J ends lost 1 base and 8 bases, in that order; junction bases with no gene match: 6. The CDR3 extends over 14 amino acids. The CDR3 DNA follows: TGTGCCAGCAGCCAAGGTACGACTAGCCGTACGCAGTATTTT. This codes for CASSQGTTSRTQYF.

The chain is built from TRBV5-1 and TRBJ2-1; D perhaps matches TRBD2 (5 bases). This CDR3 has 16 amino acids. The V end lost 3 bases, the J end lost 4 bases, and 17 bases lay between the germline ends. Germline CDR1 and CDR2: SGHRS and YFSETQ. Written as DNA, the CDR3 is TGCGCCAGCAGCTCGGGGAGCGGACGATATTACAATGAGCAGTTCTTC. It translates to CASSSGSGRYYNEQFF.

The V call is TRBV12-3 or TRBV12-4, the J call TRBJ2-3; D is undetermined. Trimming took 6 bases from V and 0 from J, leaving 13 bases between them. The CDR3 covers 15 residues. The CDR3 DNA reads as TGTGCCAGCAGCCCGACCGACGGGAGCACAGATACGCAGTATTTT. This encodes CASSPTDGSTDTQYF.

This clonotype occurred a few times. The chain uses TRBV4-2 and TRBJ2-1; 9 nucleotides line up with TRBD2. Looked up from germline, CDR1 is LGHNA and CDR2 is YNFKEQ. Unmatched junction bases numbered 11, after V lost 5 bases and J lost 6 bases. This CDR3 contains 16 residues. Here the CDR3 reads CASSAGGARAINEQFF. The CDR3 bases are TGTGCCAGCAGCGCGGGAGGGGCCCGCGCAATCAATGAGCAGTTCTTC.

The chain uses TRBV20-1 and TRBJ2-4; 9 positions match TRBD2. The DNA matches TRBJ2-7 better at its end, which makes the J call doubtful. This CDR3 region has 15 residues. Looked up from germline, CDR1 is DFQATT and CDR2 is SNEGSKA (reference sequence). In DNA form, the CDR3 reads TGCAGTGCTAGAGATCTGGCTAGCGGGGCCTACGAGCAGTACTTC. Its protein is CSARDLASGAYEQYF.

The V call is TRBV20-1, the J call TRBJ2-1; possible D gene TRBD2, 6 bases. The CDR3 totals 11 residues. The ends were cut back, 5 bases at V and 8 bases at J, with 10 bases in the middle. Germline V lookup: CDR1 DFQATT, CDR2 SNEGSKA (reference sequence). The CDR3 bases are TGCAGTGCTTCTAGCGTCGATGAGCAGTTCTTC. Amino acid sequence: CSASSVDEQFF.

The chain combines TRBV29-1 with TRBJ2-7; TRBD2 matches at 10 bases. Germline CDR1 reads SQVTM; CDR2 reads ANQGSEA. The V segment lost 4 bases and the J segment 4 bases; nucleotides outside the gene matches: 4. The CDR3 extends over 13 amino acids. CDR3 sequence (DNA): TGCAGCGTTGGGACTAGCGGAAAATACGAGCAGTACTTC. Translated: CSVGTSGKYEQYF.

This chain joins TRBV5-1 and TRBJ2-2; 9 bases match TRBD1. CDR1 and CDR2 from the germline V gene are SGHRS and YFSETQ. The CDR3 spans 15 residues. V was pared by 1 base and J by 3 bases, with 1 base of the junction left unmatched. Here the CDR3 reads CASSLTGGYTGELFF. As DNA, the CDR3 is TGCGCCAGCAGCTTGACAGGGGGCTACACCGGGGAGCTGTTTTTT.

This chain links TRBV7-9 with TRBJ1-1; D gene unclear. V was pared by 1 base and J by 0 bases, with 9 bases between. The germline CDR1 and CDR2 sequences are SEHNR and FQNEAQ (reference sequence). The CDR3 contains 15 residues. The CDR3 DNA is TGTGCCAGCAGCTTAGACCCTGATTTGAACACTGAAGCTTTCTTT. This encodes CASSLDPDLNTEAFF.

The chain has TRBV14 and TRBJ2-4, with D uncertain. This CDR3 has 13 amino acids. Germline-derived CDR1 and CDR2 are SGHDN and FVKESK. The V end lost 6 bases, the J end lost 4 bases, and 10 bases lay between the germline ends. Here the CDR3 DNA reads TGTGCCAGCAGGCTCGGGTCGAAAAACATTCAGTACTTC. It yields the protein CASRLGSKNIQYF.

V and J are TRBV6-1 and TRBJ2-1; D might be TRBD1 (5 bases). This CDR3 spans 13 amino acids. V shed 4 bases and J shed 4 bases, with 8 bases lying between them. Germline V gene sequence: CDR1 MNHNS, CDR2 SASEGT. CDR3 loop: CASSGQRYNEQFF. The CDR3 DNA reads TGTGCCAGCAGTGGACAGCGTTACAATGAGCAGTTCTTC.

The CDR3 protein is CASSRGTEYGYTF. The CDR3 region has the DNA TGCGCCAGCAGCCGAGGGACGGAATATGGCTACACCTTC. V and J are TRBV5-1 and TRBJ1-2, with D maybe TRBD1 (5 bases). Trimming cost V 4 bases and J 5 bases, with 12 bases left between them. The CDR3 runs 13 residues. In germline, CDR1 is SGHRS, CDR2 YFSETQ.

The CDR3 coding sequence is TGTGCCTGGATCAGGCGGGAGGGGTCAACAGATACGCAGTATTTT. This sequence encodes CAWIRREGSTDTQYF. V usage is TRBV30 and J usage is TRBJ2-3, with 9 bases aligning to TRBD2. Trimming cost V 4 bases and J 3 bases; bases outside gene matches: 8. Germline CDR1 GTSNPN, CDR2 SVGIG (reference sequence). CDR3 length: 15 residues.

The V and J genes are TRBV2 and TRBJ2-5; D is unresolved. This CDR3 comprises 12 residues. The ends were cut back, 6 bases at V and 4 bases at J, with 9 bases in the middle. The germline V gene has CDR1 SNHLY and CDR2 FYNNEI. The CDR3 bases are TGTGCCAGCAGGAGGTTGGTAGAGACCCAGTACTTC. Its translation: CASRRLVETQYF.